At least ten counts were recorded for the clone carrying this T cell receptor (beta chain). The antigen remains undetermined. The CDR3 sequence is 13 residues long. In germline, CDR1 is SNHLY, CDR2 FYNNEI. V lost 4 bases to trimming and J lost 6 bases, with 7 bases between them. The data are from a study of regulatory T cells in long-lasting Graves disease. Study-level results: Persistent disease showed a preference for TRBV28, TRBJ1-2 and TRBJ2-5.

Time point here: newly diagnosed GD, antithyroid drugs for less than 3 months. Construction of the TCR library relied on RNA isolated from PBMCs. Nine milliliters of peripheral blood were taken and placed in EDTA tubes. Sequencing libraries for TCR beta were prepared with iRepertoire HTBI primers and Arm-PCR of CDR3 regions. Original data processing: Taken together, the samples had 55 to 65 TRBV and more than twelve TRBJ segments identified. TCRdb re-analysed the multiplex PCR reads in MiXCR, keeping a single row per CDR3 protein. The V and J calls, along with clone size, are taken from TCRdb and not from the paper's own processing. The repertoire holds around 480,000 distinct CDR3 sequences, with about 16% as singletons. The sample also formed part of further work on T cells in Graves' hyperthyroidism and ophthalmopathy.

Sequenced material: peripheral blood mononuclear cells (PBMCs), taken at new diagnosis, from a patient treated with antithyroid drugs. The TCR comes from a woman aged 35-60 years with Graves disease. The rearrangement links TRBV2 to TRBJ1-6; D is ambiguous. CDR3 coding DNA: TGTGCCAGCAGTGTGGAGGCTAATTCACCCCTCCACTTT. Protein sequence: CASSVEANSPLHF.